Below, 32 T cell receptor beta chains from the same sample are listed, as sequenced in a study of cytomegalovirus exposure and HLA in healthy donors. PCR amplification relied on 60 Vbeta primers (plus 13 Jbeta primers). Method: immunoSEQ multiplex PCR; TCRdb's copy keeps in-frame clones and lacks some. The sample yields about 160,000 clones, around 79% seen once. The sequenced sample consisted of PBMCs. The receptors here all came from a female donor in good health and CMV-seronegative.

In this sample, this clone turned up a few times. The V and J genes are TRBV28 and TRBJ2-5; perhaps TRBD1 as D (6 bases). The CDR3 runs to 16 residues. V was shortened by 0 bases and J by 2 bases, with 13 bases between the two germline ends. Germline V lookup: CDR1 MDHEN, CDR2 SYDVKM. The chain's CDR3 is CASSLWGRGAQETQYF. The CDR3 DNA is TGTGCCAGCAGTTTATGGGGCAGGGGCGCGCAAGAGACCCAGTACTTC.

This clone was counted only a few times. The CDR3 here is CASSSSSVPNTGELFF. The CDR3 DNA follows: TGCGCCAGCAGCTCATCTAGCGTTCCGAACACCGGGGAGCTGTTTTTT. This rearrangement joins TRBV5-1 to TRBJ2-2; weak D call: TRBD2 (6 bases). The V end lost 3 bases, the J end lost 0 bases, and 12 bases lay between the germline ends. The CDR3 totals 16 residues. Germline V gene lookup returns CDR1 SGHRS and CDR2 YFSETQ.

V is TRBV6-4 and J is TRBJ2-1; 11 nucleotides line up with TRBD1. V dropped 4 bases and J dropped 8; count of bases not matched to a gene: 7. The CDR3 spans 15 residues. Germline lookup yields CDR1 MRHNA and CDR2 SNTAGT. The CDR3 DNA reads as TGTGCCAGCAGTGCCTCCCGGACAGGGGGCGATGAGCAGTTCTTC. Translating gives CASSASRTGGDEQFF.

This clone was seen a single time. The V and J genes are TRBV27 and TRBJ1-2; 12 bases are a match to TRBD1. Trimming removed 5 bases from V and 4 bases from J; junction bases left unmatched: 14. Germline V lookup: CDR1 MNHEY, CDR2 SMNVEV (reference sequence). The CDR3 contains 18 residues. CDR3 sequence: CASSSTGTGGRFFYGYTF. The CDR3 nucleotides are TGTGCCAGCAGTAGTACCGGGACAGGGGGCCGTTTCTTCTATGGCTACACCTTC.

In this sample, this clone turned up a few times. This chain uses TRBV4-1 with TRBJ2-6, with 9 bases fitting TRBD1. V lost 5 bases and J lost 0; bases outside the gene matches: 5. Germline-derived CDR1 and CDR2 are MGHRA and YSYEKL. The CDR3 has 17 amino acids. CDR3 loop: CASSVGTGPSGANVLTF. The CDR3 DNA reads as TGCGCCAGCAGCGTGGGGACAGGGCCCTCTGGGGCCAACGTCCTGACTTTC.

The V and J genes are TRBV6-5 and TRBJ2-2; perhaps TRBD1 as D (6 bases). Deletions cut 5 bases from V and 6 bases from J, with 16 bases between. CDR1 and CDR2 (germline): MNHEY, SVGAGI. The CDR3 has 15 amino acids. In DNA form, the CDR3 reads TGTGCCAGCAGTACCCCCCAGGGGCCCTCCGGGGAGCTGTTTTTT. It translates to CASSTPQGPSGELFF.

The rearrangement links TRBV7-2 to TRBJ1-1; tentatively, D is TRBD1 (5 bases). With 2 bases removed from V and 12 bases from J, the gap between germline ends came to 13 bases. The CDR3 runs to 12 residues. Germline loops: CDR1 SGHTA, CDR2 FQGNSA. The CDR3 DNA follows: TGTGCCAGCAGCTTACGGGGGGGGGTATCTTTCTTT. Amino acid sequence: CASSLRGGVSFF. The full variable domain, with the rest looked up from reference TRBV7-2 and TRBJ1-1, is GAGVSQSPSNKVTEKGKDVELRCDPISGHTALYWYRQSLGQGLEFLIYFQGNSAPDKSGLPSDRFSAERTGGSVSTLTIQRTQQEDSAVYLCASSLRGGVSFFGQGTRLTVV.

This chain connects TRBV6-1 to TRBJ1-4, with a possible D match to TRBD1 (5 bases). This CDR3 spans 15 amino acids. With 6 bases removed from V and 0 bases from J, the gap between germline ends came to 11 bases. The germline CDR1 and CDR2 sequences are MNHNS and SASEGT. For the CDR3, the DNA is TGTGCCAGCAGACGATCCAGGGCAACTAATGAAAAACTGTTTTTT. It translates to CASRRSRATNEKLFF.

This chain links TRBV7-2 with TRBJ2-1; D gene ambiguous. CDR3 length: 15 residues. With 5 bases removed from V and 4 bases from J, the gap between germline ends came to 15 bases. Germline-derived CDR1 and CDR2 are SGHTA and FQGNSA. As DNA, the CDR3 is TGTGCCAGCAGCCCGACTCGTGCTTCTTACAATGAGCAGTTCTTC. Translated: CASSPTRASYNEQFF.

The rearrangement uses TRBV5-1 and TRBJ2-4; the match to TRBD2 covers 11 bases. This CDR3 is built from 16 residues. From germline, CDR1 is SGHRS and CDR2 YFSETQ. The junction had 10 bases not matched to a gene; V was cut back by 6 bases and J by 5 bases. CDR3 in DNA: TGCGCCAGCAACCCTATAGCGGGAGGGCCCCAAAACATTCAGTACTTC. This sequence encodes CASNPIAGGPQNIQYF.

This chain uses TRBV7-6 with TRBJ2-1; D is ambiguous. The CDR3 has 13 amino acids. V was clipped by 3 bases and J by 6 bases, with 9 bases between them. Germline CDR1 reads SGHVS; CDR2 reads FNYEAQ. CDR3 sequence: CASSLRLSNEQFF. DNA for the CDR3: TGTGCCAGCAGCTTGAGGCTATCCAATGAGCAGTTCTTC.

This rearrangement joins TRBV6-1 to TRBJ1-1; 10 bases line up with TRBD1. The V gene's germline CDR1 is MNHNS and CDR2 SASEGT. This CDR3 is 14 amino acids long. J was trimmed by 3 bases and V by 5 bases; bases with no gene match: 3. The CDR3 loop reads CASSSDRGDTEAFF. As DNA, the CDR3 is TGTGCCAGCAGTTCGGACAGGGGGGACACTGAAGCTTTCTTT.

CDR3 protein: CASSLALPNTEAFF. The CDR3 coding sequence is TGTGCCAGCAGCTTGGCTCTGCCGAACACTGAAGCTTTCTTT. The chain joins TRBV7-8 to TRBJ1-1, with D uncertain. CDR1 is SGHVS and CDR2 is FQNEAQ in the germline V gene. Between the trimmed V and J ends, which lost 3 bases and 1 base, there was a span of 9 bases. This CDR3 region has 14 residues.

This clone was detected only a few times. The V call is TRBV7-3, the J call TRBJ2-1, with 9 bases that match TRBD1. This CDR3 is 17 amino acids long. Per the germline V gene, CDR1 is SGHTA and CDR2 is FQGTGA. V lost 2 bases, J lost 1 base, and 6 bases stayed unmatched. CDR3 region: CASSLGTGTGSYNEQFF. DNA for the CDR3: TGTGCCAGCAGCTTAGGTACCGGGACAGGGTCCTACAATGAGCAGTTCTTC.

The V gene is TRBV11-2, the J gene TRBJ2-3; 9 positions agree with TRBD2. Germline loops: CDR1 SGHAT, CDR2 FQNNGV. The CDR3 is 14 residues long. V shed 9 bases and J 9 bases; nucleotides not matched to a gene: 13. The CDR3 nucleotides are TGTGCCAGTAAGCGGGAGGCCCTCAGGGGCACGCAGTATTTT. Amino acid sequence: CASKREALRGTQYF.

The chain recombines TRBV6-5 with TRBJ2-2; D remains ambiguous. This CDR3 has 15 residues. The germline V gene has CDR1 MNHEY and CDR2 SVGAGI. V lost 2 bases, J lost 2 bases, and 9 bases lay in between. CDR3 nucleotide sequence: TGTGCCAGCAGTTACGGCAGGCCCAACACCGGGGAGCTGTTTTTT. This translates into CASSYGRPNTGELFF.

This clone has just a few counts. The gene calls are TRBV5-4 and TRBJ2-7, with D perhaps TRBD2 (7 bases). The CDR3 is 14 amino acids. Trimming removed 0 bases at V and 7 bases at J, with 14 bases between. Per germline, CDR1 SGHNT and CDR2 YYREEE (reference sequence). CDR3 sequence: CASSLVGGQGEQYF. The CDR3 DNA follows: TGTGCCAGCAGCTTGGTCGGGGGGCAGGGAGAGCAGTACTTC.

This chain connects TRBV28 to TRBJ1-1; TRBD1 agrees at 8 bases. J gave up 11 bases and V 10 bases, and 12 bases lay outside the gene matches. Per germline, CDR1 MDHEN and CDR2 SYDVKM. The CDR3 extends over 12 amino acids. This chain's CDR3 is CAILDRGEFAFF. The DNA for the CDR3 is TGTGCCATCCTAGACAGGGGCGAGTTTGCTTTCTTT. Looking up the rest from reference TRBV28 and TRBJ1-1 gives the full variable domain: DVKVTQSSRYLVKRTGEKVFLECVQDMDHENMFWYRQDPGLGLRLIYFSYDVKMKEKGDIPEGYSVSREKKERFSLILESASTNQTSMYLCAILDRGEFAFFGQGTRLTVV.

J is TRBJ1-2 and V is TRBV10-2; D gene uncertain. V was shortened by 2 bases and J by 4 bases, with 5 bases between the two germline ends. The germline CDR1 and CDR2 sequences are WSHSY and SAAADI. The CDR3 totals 12 residues. CDR3 nucleotide sequence: TGCGCCAGCAGTGAGGGGAGCTATGGCTACACCTTC. Translated, it gives CASSEGSYGYTF.

This sequence joins TRBV7-9 and TRBJ2-1, with 11 bases lining up with TRBD2. Germline CDR1 and CDR2: SEHNR and FQNEAQ (reference sequence). V lost 3 bases and J lost 8; bases outside the gene matches: 12. This CDR3 is 17 amino acids long. CDR3 residues: CASSFTSGGGPRDEQFF. The CDR3 DNA reads as TGTGCCAGCAGCTTTACTAGCGGGGGAGGTCCGCGAGATGAGCAGTTCTTC.

The chain carries TRBV20-1 and TRBJ2-5; the D is unclear. The germline V gene encodes CDR1 DFQATT and CDR2 SNEGSKA (reference sequence). Trimming stripped 7 bases from V and 2 bases from J, with 5 bases between. CDR3 length: 10 amino acids. CDR3 loop: CSDPQETQYF. The CDR3 nucleotides are TGCAGTGATCCGCAAGAGACCCAGTACTTC.

The V call is TRBV29-1, the J call TRBJ2-1; 15 nucleotides match TRBD2. The V gene's germline CDR1 is SQVTM and CDR2 ANQGSEA. CDR3 length: 16 amino acids. Germline trimming cut 5 bases from V and 8 bases from J; bases unmatched to any gene: 10. This chain's CDR3 is CSVRTSGGVSRYEQFF. The CDR3 DNA reads TGCAGCGTTAGGACTAGCGGGGGGGTTAGTAGGTATGAGCAGTTCTTC.

This clone turned up a few times. The chain employs TRBV6-6 and TRBJ2-7; 7 nucleotides align to TRBD1. Germline V CDR1 and CDR2: MNHNY, SVGAGI (reference sequence). CDR3 length: 15 residues. Trimming removed 5 bases from V and 0 bases from J; junction bases left unmatched: 7. The CDR3 region is CASSARDRSSYEQYF. Here the CDR3 DNA reads TGTGCCAGCAGTGCCCGGGACAGAAGCTCCTACGAGCAGTACTTC.

The chain couples TRBV19 to TRBJ1-6; 7 bases map to TRBD1. Germline V gives CDR1 LNHDA, CDR2 SQIVND (reference sequence). This CDR3 has 15 residues. After removal of 5 bases from V and 8 bases from J, the junction contained 9 bases not matched to a gene. CDR3 bases: TGTGCCAGTAGTTCCCCCGGGACAGCGGATTCACCCCTCCACTTT. Its translation: CASSSPGTADSPLHF. Looking up the rest from reference TRBV19 and TRBJ1-6 gives the full variable domain: DGGITQSPKYLFRKEGQNVTLSCEQNLNHDAMYWYRQDPGQGLRLIYYSQIVNDFQKGDIAEGYSVSREKKESFPLTVTSAQKNPTAFYLCASSSPGTADSPLHFGNGTRLTVT.

This rearrangement joins TRBV11-1 to TRBJ2-7; possible D gene TRBD1, 5 bases. The CDR3 loop spans 13 amino acids. The germline V gene has CDR1 SGHAT and CDR2 FQDESV (reference sequence). Trimming pared 0 bases from V and 3 bases from J, leaving 6 bases between. CDR3 protein: CASSLAGVYEQYF. Written as DNA, the CDR3 is TGTGCCAGCAGCTTAGCAGGGGTCTACGAGCAGTACTTC.

The V gene is TRBV7-2, the J gene TRBJ2-2; 11 bases map to TRBD2. Germline lookup yields CDR1 SGHTA and CDR2 FQGNSA. There are 19 residues in the CDR3. V was pared by 3 bases and J by 1 base, with 10 bases of the junction left unmatched. CDR3 DNA sequence: TGTGCCAGCAGCTTTCCGGGGTGGCTAGCGGGAGGGAACACCGGGGAGCTGTTTTTT. It encodes CASSFPGWLAGGNTGELFF. Full variable domain (outside the CDR3, taken from reference TRBV7-2 and TRBJ2-2): GAGVSQSPSNKVTEKGKDVELRCDPISGHTALYWYRQSLGQGLEFLIYFQGNSAPDKSGLPSDRFSAERTGGSVSTLTIQRTQQEDSAVYLCASSFPGWLAGGNTGELFFGEGSRLTVL.

The chain carries TRBV28 and TRBJ2-7; no definite D call. This CDR3 region has 11 residues. With 3 bases removed from V and 6 bases from J, the gap between germline ends came to 6 bases. Germline assignment: CDR1 MDHEN and CDR2 SYDVKM. CDR3 protein: CASSFRSEQYF. CDR3 DNA: TGTGCCAGCAGTTTTAGGAGCGAGCAGTACTTC.

This clone occurred a few times. The V call is TRBV4-3, the J call TRBJ2-5; 13 bases are shared with TRBD2. The V and J ends lost 3 bases and 4 bases, in that order; junction bases with no gene match: 5. This CDR3 comprises 16 residues. Germline V gene data show CDR1 as LGHNA and CDR2 as YSLEER. The CDR3 loop reads CASSQLTSGGAETQYF. As DNA, the CDR3 is TGCGCCAGCAGCCAGCTAACTAGCGGGGGGGCAGAGACCCAGTACTTC.

The chain carries TRBV28 and TRBJ2-7; D unclear. Per the germline V gene, CDR1 is MDHEN and CDR2 is SYDVKM. V shed 2 bases and J shed 2 bases, with 7 bases lying between them. CDR3 size: 13 residues. CDR3 sequence (DNA): TGTGCCAGCAGTTTAGCCAGTACCTACGAGCAGTACTTC. Translated: CASSLASTYEQYF.

CDR3 DNA sequence: TGTGCCAGCAGCGTAGGGACAGGGGTCCAGCCCCAGCATTTT. It is translated as CASSVGTGVQPQHF. The chain has TRBV9 and TRBJ1-5; 9 bases map to TRBD1. Germline trimming cut 0 bases from V and 7 bases from J; bases unmatched to any gene: 2. The length of the CDR3 is 14 residues. Germline values: CDR1 SGDLS, CDR2 YYNGEE.

The chain employs TRBV14 and TRBJ1-4, with D possibly matching TRBD1 (6 bases). Trimming removed 9 bases from V and 7 bases from J, with 18 bases in between. The CDR3 totals 14 residues. The germline V gene encodes CDR1 SGHDN and CDR2 FVKESK. For the CDR3, the DNA is TGTGCCAGTTCCCGGGGGGGGCGGGCTGAAAAACTGTTTTTT. Its protein product is CASSRGGRAEKLFF. The entire variable domain, with the rest obtained from reference TRBV14 and TRBJ1-4, is as follows: EAGVTQFPSHSVIEKGQTVTLRCDPISGHDNLYWYRRVMGKEIKFLLHFVKESKQDESGMPNNRFLAERTGGTYSTLKVQPAELEDSGVYFCASSRGGRAEKLFFGSGTQLSVL.

This clone was observed a single time. This chain uses TRBV27 with TRBJ2-3; maybe TRBD2 (6 bases). CDR1 MNHEY and CDR2 SMNVEV come from the germline V gene (reference sequence). The CDR3 length is 16 residues. V was pared by 5 bases and J by 0 bases, with 15 bases between. CDR3 DNA: TGTGCCAGCAGTCTCCGCCTAGCGACTAGCACAGATACGCAGTATTTT. It specifies CASSLRLATSTDTQYF.